This paragraph covers one T cell receptor beta chain sequence. As yet, its antigen is unknown. Profiling relied on immunoSEQ multiplex PCR, and the TCRdb table lists in-frame clones only, not all of them. Of about 80,000 clones listed, roughly 81% are singletons. These data come from a study of OX40 agonist ivuxolimab in advanced cancers. Whole-study context: Three individuals attained partial responses, comprising one hepatocellular carcinoma case and two cutaneous melanoma cases.

Trimming left V 0 bases short and J 5 bases short, with 11 bases between. The germline V gene has CDR1 LNHNV and CDR2 YYDKDF (reference sequence). CDR3 length equals 14 residues. Study findings and constraints: Averaging showed that CD8+ T cells had more expanded clones than CD4+ did. Nonresponders included some who also had low normalized T-cell clonal expansion.

This material consisted of CD4+ or CD8+ T cells sorted from blood, taken in a trial of the OX40 agonist ivuxolimab. The sequence was collected from an adult with an advanced solid tumor such as melanoma, head and neck, liver or kidney cancer. The V call is TRBV15, the J call TRBJ2-7, with D tentatively TRBD1 (5 bases). The CDR3 sequence is CATSRDSRVNEQYF. The DNA of the CDR3 is TGTGCCACCAGCAGAGATTCCAGGGTCAACGAGCAGTACTTC.